A selection of T cell receptor beta chains follows, all from one sample in a study of blood T cell repertoires in COVID-19. The protocol was immunoSEQ multiplex PCR, while the TCRdb copy is restricted to in-frame clones and leaves out a portion. Here the sample spans around 260,000 clones, 75% to 90% being singletons. Material: peripheral blood. These receptors all stem from a woman in her thirties or forties who had recovered from COVID-19. Both conserved end residues are part of each CDR3.

TRBV23-1	TRBJ1-1	CASTTTDRGRDTEAFF
TRBV4-1	TRBJ2-5	CASSHGLAGGETQYF
TRBV6-6	TRBJ1-5	CASSYGQNNQPQHF
TRBV29-1	TRBJ1-2	CSASPGDYGYTF
TRBV20-1	TRBJ2-2	CSASRTSVAGELFF
TRBV9	TRBJ1-6	CASSKGQLNSPLHF
TRBV7-2	TRBJ2-1	CASSQLAGAYNEQFF
TRBV24-1	TRBJ2-3	CATSDTRVSDTQYF
TRBV5-1	TRBJ2-3	CASSLGQLTDTQYF
TRBV5-5	TRBJ2-5	CASSLILGTETQYF
TRBV29-1	TRBJ1-1	CSAYLRVENRYTEAFF
TRBV3-1/TRBV3-2	TRBJ2-3	CASSQVVSTQYF
TRBV6-2/TRBV6-3	TRBJ1-2	CASSYSLQAGYTF
TRBV7-7	TRBJ1-1	CASSPLGQFTEAFF
TRBV10-1	TRBJ2-7	CASSDYSGQNYEQYF
TRBV7-9	TRBJ1-1	CASSFVAEHGEAFF
TRBV19	TRBJ2-4	CASTPDRRKNIQYF
TRBV3-1/TRBV3-2	TRBJ1-1	CASSQDRGGGEAFF
TRBV27	TRBJ1-2	CASSTPGQGDGYTF
TRBV3-1/TRBV3-2	TRBJ2-7	CASRRRGGNEVQYF
TRBV5-5	TRBJ2-5	CASSSRETQYF
TRBV5-1	TRBJ2-2	CASSLDPARVNTGELFF
TRBV27	TRBJ2-7	CASSRDYSYEQYF
TRBV9	TRBJ2-7	CASSPSTGPPYEQYF
TRBV2	TRBJ2-3	CASSQIGTGSTDTQYF
TRBV13	TRBJ1-4	CASSLLGQGNEKLFF
TRBV27	TRBJ1-3	CASSLTGGEDGFSSGNTIYF
TRBV13	TRBJ1-2	CASSFAGTDGYTF
TRBV11-3	TRBJ2-1	CASRLASGLVANEQFF
TRBV7-2	TRBJ2-7	CASGVAGISYEQYF
TRBV5-1	TRBJ2-1	CASSFLKETTGKEQFF
TRBV19	TRBJ2-1	CASSIRVSSYNEQFF
TRBV30	TRBJ1-5	CAWGWENSNQPQHF
TRBV6-6	TRBJ1-3	CASSQRTGTGNTIYF
TRBV6-5	TRBJ2-7	CASSYGGGTIYEQYF
TRBV30	TRBJ1-1	CAWSPRDRGLPEAFF
TRBV7-2	TRBJ1-1	CASSFPGGRGEAFF
TRBV6-2/TRBV6-3	TRBJ1-1	CASSDQGSQDTEAFF
TRBV5-6	TRBJ1-2	CASSPTGLSGYTF
TRBV27	TRBJ2-1	CASSLLGREQFF
TRBV7-8	TRBJ1-2	CASSPSGYGYTF
TRBV2	TRBJ1-2	CASSYGQGVAYGYTF
TRBV4-1	TRBJ1-1	CASSRGWDTEAFF
TRBV24-1	TRBJ2-1	CATSATPLAGGGSYNEQFF